This T cell receptor beta chain was obtained from a study of response to subunit inactivated influenza vaccine. TCRdb re-analysed the RT-PCR reads in MiXCR, keeping a single row per CDR3 protein. The sample has approximately 530,000 distinct CDR3 sequences, 10% to 15% seen once. Study results and caveats: Seasonal influenza vaccination, on each occasion, was suggested by the authors to recruit few new T cells.

Germline V gene sequence: CDR1 SGHNT, CDR2 YYREEE (reference sequence). This CDR3 has 15 residues. With 4 bases removed from V and 0 bases from J, the gap between germline ends came to 11 bases. With respect to this clonotype: What it binds is unknown.

The TCR comes from a man aged 50 or older who received an inactivated influenza vaccine. This rearrangement joins TRBV5-4 to TRBJ1-3, with D uncertain. Sequences were derived from PBMCs from blood, sampled around seven weeks after vaccination. The CDR3 is CASSTDASSGNTIYF. The CDR3 DNA is TGTGCCAGCAGCACCGACGCCAGCTCTGGAAACACCATATATTTT.